Below are 10 T cell receptor beta chains sequenced from a single sample in a study of T cells in Graves' hyperthyroidism and ophthalmopathy. TCR beta CDR3 regions were amplified from RNA transcripts. The HTBI primer set drove a first-round RT-PCR of the TCR CDR3. TCRdb re-analysed the multiplex PCR reads in MiXCR, keeping a single row per CDR3 protein. The sample yields 500,000 to 650,000 distinct CDR3 sequences, approximately 17% seen once. The sequenced sample was blood. The receptors here all came from a woman younger than 35 with Graves' ophthalmopathy.

This clonotype was observed many times. The chain couples TRBV5-1 to TRBJ1-4; D unresolved. The germline V gene has CDR1 SGHRS and CDR2 YFSETQ. V was trimmed by 4 bases and J by 6 bases, leaving 13 bases between them. The CDR3 loop spans 14 amino acids. The CDR3 bases are TGCGCCAGCAGCCGGAATGTGGTGGATGAAAAACTGTTTTTT. Translated: CASSRNVVDEKLFF. Looking up the rest from reference TRBV5-1 and TRBJ1-4 gives the full variable domain: KAGVTQTPRYLIKTRGQQVTLSCSPISGHRSVSWYQQTPGQGLQFLFEYFSETQRNKGNFPGRFSGRQFSNSRSEMNVSTLELGDSALYLCASSRNVVDEKLFFGSGTQLSVL.

This clonotype has only a few counts. The chain is built from TRBV13 and TRBJ2-6; D not resolved. Trimming shortened V by 5 bases and J by 3 bases, and 14 bases separated the two germline ends. The CDR3 extends over 16 amino acids. Germline V gene data show CDR1 as PRHDT and CDR2 as FYEKMQ (reference sequence). CDR3: CASSVDRPDGANVLTF. DNA for the CDR3: TGTGCCAGCAGCGTAGATCGACCGGATGGGGCCAACGTCCTGACTTTC.

The chain recombines TRBV5-8 with TRBJ1-2; the D gene is possibly TRBD1 (6 bases). V lost 0 bases and J 0 bases, leaving 15 bases between the germline ends. The CDR3 has 17 residues. Per germline, CDR1 SGHTS and CDR2 YDEGEE. For the CDR3, the DNA is TGTGCCAGCAGCTTGGGAGCGGGACACCCCACTAACTATGGCTACACCTTC. It specifies CASSLGAGHPTNYGYTF.

This clonotype was recorded at least ten times. The V call is TRBV27, the J call TRBJ1-1; D might be TRBD1 (5 bases). Germline-derived CDR1 and CDR2 are MNHEY and SMNVEV (reference sequence). Trimming stripped 4 bases from V and 3 bases from J, with 15 bases between. The CDR3 totals 15 residues. CDR3 region: CASSSPSGGDTEAFF. The CDR3 DNA sequence: TGTGCCAGCAGTTCTCCCTCTGGGGGGGACACTGAAGCTTTCTTT.

The rearrangement joins TRBV20-1 to TRBJ1-2; D is unresolved. CDR1 DFQATT and CDR2 SNEGSKA come from the germline V gene (reference sequence). V was shortened by 0 bases and J by 4 bases, with 9 bases between the two germline ends. The CDR3 runs to 13 residues. CDR3 in DNA: TGCAGTGCTAGAGATCATCGCAGCTATGGCTACACCTTC. It translates to CSARDHRSYGYTF.

The V call is TRBV29-1, the J call TRBJ2-1, with D hard to call. Trimming took 1 base from V and 4 from J, leaving 2 bases between them. The CDR3 is 11 amino acids. Germline CDR1 reads SQVTM; CDR2 reads ANQGSEA. The CDR3 DNA sequence: TGCAGCGTTGAAGGTTACAATGAGCAGTTCTTC. It yields the protein CSVEGYNEQFF.

This chain uses TRBV5-6 with TRBJ2-6; D may be TRBD1 (6 bases). This CDR3 region has 17 residues. With 3 bases removed from V and 0 bases from J, the gap between germline ends came to 13 bases. Germline V lookup: CDR1 SGHDT, CDR2 YYEEEE. The CDR3 sequence is CASSYRDTFSGANVLTF. DNA of the CDR3: TGTGCCAGCAGCTACCGGGACACCTTCTCTGGGGCCAACGTCCTGACTTTC.

This clonotype was picked up many times. The V call is TRBV14, the J call TRBJ2-1; 11 nucleotides align to TRBD2. This CDR3 has 15 amino acids. Trimming removed 4 bases from V and 4 bases from J; junction bases left unmatched: 3. Germline V lookup: CDR1 SGHDN, CDR2 FVKESK. This CDR3 reads CASSPGLAVYNEQFF. The CDR3 DNA reads TGTGCCAGCAGCCCGGGACTAGCGGTTTACAATGAGCAGTTCTTC. Looking up the rest from reference TRBV14 and TRBJ2-1 gives the full variable domain: EAGVTQFPSHSVIEKGQTVTLRCDPISGHDNLYWYRRVMGKEIKFLLHFVKESKQDESGMPNNRFLAERTGGTYSTLKVQPAELEDSGVYFCASSPGLAVYNEQFFGPGTRLTVL.

This clonotype has a count of ten or more. The rearrangement uses TRBV6-2 or TRBV6-3 and TRBJ1-1; 12 positions agree with TRBD1. The V and J ends lost 2 bases and 1 base, in that order; junction bases with no gene match: 8. The germline V gene has CDR1 MNHEY and CDR2 SVGEGT. The CDR3 loop spans 18 amino acids. The CDR3 here is CASSYPRDRGPGNTEAFF. The CDR3 nucleotides are TGTGCCAGCAGTTACCCCCGGGACAGGGGGCCTGGGAACACTGAAGCTTTCTTT.

This clonotype was detected a few times. The chain recombines TRBV5-6 with TRBJ2-7, with D possibly being TRBD2 (5 bases). This CDR3 region has 15 residues. The ends were cut back, 1 base at V and 0 bases at J, with 11 bases in the middle. Per germline, CDR1 SGHDT and CDR2 YYEEEE. In DNA, the CDR3 is TGTGCCAGCAGCTTGAAGGGTGGACTCTCCTACGAGCAGTACTTC. As protein: CASSLKGGLSYEQYF.